Following are 28 T cell receptor beta chains from one sample sequenced in a study of T cell responses to AZD1222 COVID-19 vaccine. Sequencing was performed with immunoSEQ multiplex PCR; in TCRdb, only in-frame clones are kept and a portion is missing. The data hold roughly 100,000 clones, with approximately 88% observed a single time. The specimen was peripheral blood, collected on day 0 of AZD1222 vaccination. These receptors were taken from an adult in good health.

The chain recombines TRBV5-1 with TRBJ2-3; 8 bases line up with TRBD2. Per germline, CDR1 SGHRS and CDR2 YFSETQ. CDR3 length: 15 residues. After removal of 0 bases from V and 2 bases from J, the junction contained 2 bases not matched to a gene. The CDR3 loop reads CASSLAGGITDTQYF. CDR3 bases: TGCGCCAGCAGCTTGGCGGGGGGGATCACAGATACGCAGTATTTT.

The chain has TRBV30 and TRBJ1-4; weak D call: TRBD1 (5 bases). Germline values: CDR1 GTSNPN, CDR2 SVGIG (reference sequence). The CDR3 has 13 amino acids. The ends were cut back, 4 bases at V and 5 bases at J, with 11 bases in the middle. CDR3 residues: CAWTGPRNEKLFF. CDR3 DNA sequence: TGTGCCTGGACGGGACCCAGAAATGAAAAACTGTTTTTT.

This chain uses TRBV28 with TRBJ1-1; D ambiguous. CDR1 and CDR2 (germline): MDHEN, SYDVKM. This CDR3 is 14 amino acids long. Trimming shortened V by 5 bases and J by 1 base, and 11 bases separated the two germline ends. This chain's CDR3 is CASSTDNSNTEAFF. The CDR3 DNA reads as TGTGCCAGCAGTACCGACAACTCGAACACTGAAGCTTTCTTT.

The genes are TRBV7-2 and TRBJ2-2; D is perhaps TRBD1 (6 bases). This CDR3 has 17 residues. Trimming took 1 base from V and 5 from J, leaving 17 bases between them. From germline, CDR1 is SGHTA and CDR2 FQGNSA. The CDR3 is CASSLDVGRGSTGELFF. DNA of the CDR3: TGTGCCAGCAGCTTAGATGTGGGTAGGGGGAGTACCGGGGAGCTGTTTTTT. The full variable domain, its missing parts supplied by reference TRBV7-2 and TRBJ2-2, is GAGVSQSPSNKVTEKGKDVELRCDPISGHTALYWYRQSLGQGLEFLIYFQGNSAPDKSGLPSDRFSAERTGGSVSTLTIQRTQQEDSAVYLCASSLDVGRGSTGELFFGEGSRLTVL.

The chain carries TRBV5-4 and TRBJ1-6, with 7 nucleotides matching TRBD1. V shed 4 bases, J shed 7 bases, and the junction held 11 bases outside the gene matches. This CDR3 has 16 residues. Germline values: CDR1 SGHNT, CDR2 YYREEE (reference sequence). As DNA, the CDR3 is TGTGCCAGCAGCCCGCCCACTACAGGGGTAAATTCACCCCTCCACTTT. This gives the protein CASSPPTTGVNSPLHF.

The chain carries TRBV29-1 and TRBJ1-2, with D possibly being TRBD1 (5 bases). Germline assignment: CDR1 SQVTM and CDR2 ANQGSEA. The CDR3 contains 13 residues. The V end was cut by 5 bases, the J end by 2 bases, with 12 bases between. In nucleotides, the CDR3 is TGCAGCGTTTTAACAGGCCCAAACTATGGCTACACCTTC. Amino acid sequence: CSVLTGPNYGYTF. The variable domain in full, completed from reference TRBV29-1 and TRBJ1-2, reads SAVISQKPSRDICQRGTSLTIQCQVDSQVTMMFWYRQQPGQSLTLIATANQGSEATYESGFVIDKFPISRPNLTFSTLTVSNMSPEDSSIYLCSVLTGPNYGYTFGSGTRLTVV.

This chain connects TRBV3-1 (or the pseudogene TRBV3-2) to TRBJ1-5; 9 nucleotides agree with TRBD1. J gave up 7 bases and V 1 base, and 11 bases lay outside the gene matches. The CDR3 spans 17 residues. Per germline, CDR1 LGHDT and CDR2 YNNKEL (reference sequence). In DNA form, the CDR3 reads TGTGCCAGCAGCCAAGGGCAAACAGGGGGCGCGGGACAGCCCCAGCATTTT. This sequence encodes CASSQGQTGGAGQPQHF.

This rearrangement joins TRBV28 to TRBJ1-3, with D unclear. This CDR3 contains 15 residues. V was cut by 2 bases and J by 1 base, with 9 bases left in between. The germline gives CDR1 MDHEN, CDR2 SYDVKM. CDR3: CASSLGVISGNTIYF. The CDR3 nucleotides are TGTGCCAGCAGTTTAGGAGTAATATCTGGAAACACCATATATTTT.

The chain employs TRBV4-3 and TRBJ2-7; D remains ambiguous. Trimming left V 3 bases short and J 6 bases short, with 12 bases between. This CDR3 is built from 13 residues. CDR1 and CDR2 (germline): LGHNA, YSLEER. The CDR3 reads CASSHTSISEQYF. CDR3 coding DNA: TGCGCCAGCAGCCATACCTCTATTTCCGAGCAGTACTTC.

The V and J genes are TRBV6-5 and TRBJ1-6; 7 bases are shared with TRBD1. V trimming: 8 bases; J trimming: 6 bases; junction bases outside the gene matches: 4. This CDR3 is built from 13 residues. Germline V gives CDR1 MNHEY, CDR2 SVGAGI. The CDR3, as DNA: TGTGCCAGCCGGGACAGTATTAATTCACCCCTCCACTTT. Its translation: CASRDSINSPLHF.

The chain uses TRBV6-5 and TRBJ2-3; no clear D. This CDR3 contains 15 residues. Germline V gene data show CDR1 as MNHEY and CDR2 as SVGAGI. V gave up 5 bases and J gave up 0 bases, with 12 bases separating them. This chain's CDR3 is CASSRSSASTDTQYF. Written as DNA, the CDR3 is TGTGCCAGCAGTCGTAGCTCCGCTAGCACAGATACGCAGTATTTT.

This chain connects TRBV2 to TRBJ2-7; weak D call: TRBD1 (6 bases). The CDR3 is 13 residues long. Germline CDR1 is SNHLY and CDR2 is FYNNEI. The V end was cut by 1 base, the J end by 6 bases, with 10 bases between. The CDR3 region has the DNA TGTGCCAGCAGTGAAGTGGCAGGGGTCGAGCAGTACTTC. It yields the protein CASSEVAGVEQYF. Based on the CDR3 plus reference TRBV2 and TRBJ2-7, the full variable domain is EPEVTQTPSHQVTQMGQEVILRCVPISNHLYFYWYRQILGQKVEFLVSFYNNEISEKSEIFDDQFSVERPDGSNFTLKIRSTKLEDSAMYFCASSEVAGVEQYFGPGTRLTVT.

This chain joins TRBV19 and TRBJ1-1, with a possible D match to TRBD1 (6 bases). The CDR3 is 14 residues long. Germline CDR1 reads LNHDA; CDR2 reads SQIVND (reference sequence). The V end lost 6 bases, the J end lost 4 bases, and 15 bases lay between the germline ends. This CDR3 reads CASSYLGAATEAFF. The CDR3 nucleotides read TGTGCCAGTAGCTACTTGGGGGCGGCCACTGAAGCTTTCTTT.

The V call is TRBV14, the J call TRBJ2-1; maybe TRBD2 (6 bases). The CDR3 runs 16 residues. Germline V gene sequence: CDR1 SGHDN, CDR2 FVKESK. V was cut by 0 bases and J by 5 bases, with 14 bases left in between. The chain's CDR3 is CASSQDAGSWNNEQFF. CDR3 nucleotides: TGTGCCAGCAGCCAAGATGCGGGGAGCTGGAACAATGAGCAGTTCTTC.

The chain employs TRBV7-6 and TRBJ2-5; 8 nucleotides match TRBD1. Trimming at V came to 3 bases and at J to 5 bases, leaving 5 bases not matched to a gene. This CDR3 spans 14 amino acids. The V gene's germline CDR1 is SGHVS and CDR2 FNYEAQ. This CDR3 is CASSFGQGWETQYF. CDR3 nucleotide sequence: TGTGCCAGCAGCTTTGGACAGGGATGGGAGACCCAGTACTTC.

The chain joins TRBV23-1 to TRBJ2-1, with 8 bases fitting TRBD1. TRBV23-1 is an open reading frame, and its role is uncertain. The CDR3 contains 15 residues. The trim removed 2 bases at V and 8 bases at J, leaving 8 bases unmatched. CDR3 protein: CASSQMTGARDEQFF. CDR3 bases: TGCGCCAGCAGTCAAATGACAGGGGCCAGGGATGAGCAGTTCTTC.

This rearrangement joins TRBV5-4 to TRBJ1-4; D is possibly TRBD1 (6 bases). Trimming removed 3 bases from V and 1 base from J, with 10 bases in between. Per the germline V gene, CDR1 is SGHNT and CDR2 is YYREEE (reference sequence). The CDR3 runs to 15 residues. The CDR3 coding sequence is TGTGCCAGCAGCTCCGGGACATTAACTAATGAAAAACTGTTTTTT. Its protein is CASSSGTLTNEKLFF.

The CDR3 DNA follows: TGTGCCTGGAGTGTAGGGGCGGCAGCAACTAATGAAAAACTGTTTTTT. Encoded protein: CAWSVGAAATNEKLFF. The chain links TRBV30 to TRBJ1-4; D might be TRBD1 (5 bases). This CDR3 comprises 16 residues. Deletions cut 0 bases from V and 0 bases from J, with 11 bases between. Per the germline V gene, CDR1 is GTSNPN and CDR2 is SVGIG (reference sequence).

The V and J genes are TRBV7-3 and TRBJ2-5; D is possibly TRBD2 (5 bases). Germline CDR1 reads SGHTA; CDR2 reads FQGTGA. Trimming left V 5 bases short and J 0 bases short, with 10 bases between. The CDR3 totals 14 residues. In nucleotides, the CDR3 is TGTGCCAGCAGCGTGGACTGGCACCAAGAGACCCAGTACTTC. It codes for CASSVDWHQETQYF.

V usage is TRBV5-4 and J usage is TRBJ1-1; possible D gene TRBD1, 6 bases. The CDR3 totals 16 residues. Germline V gene lookup returns CDR1 SGHNT and CDR2 YYREEE (reference sequence). Trimming shortened V by 4 bases and J by 2 bases, and 18 bases separated the two germline ends. The CDR3 nucleotides are TGTGCCAGCAGCCCAGACGGGGGGGGCACAAACACTGAAGCTTTCTTT. Encoded protein: CASSPDGGGTNTEAFF.

This chain links TRBV18 with TRBJ2-7, with unresolved D. Per germline, CDR1 KGHSH and CDR2 LQKENI. The ends were cut back, 2 bases at V and 2 bases at J, with 7 bases in the middle. This CDR3 region has 13 residues. The DNA of the CDR3 is TGTGCCAGCTCACCAGCGGCACCCTACGAGCAGTACTTC. The encoded protein is CASSPAAPYEQYF. Full variable domain (rest looked up from reference TRBV18 and TRBJ2-7): NAGVMQNPRHLVRRRGQEARLRCSPMKGHSHVYWYRQLPEEGLKFMVYLQKENIIDESGMPKERFSAEFPKEGPSILRIQQVVRGDSAAYFCASSPAAPYEQYFGPGTRLTVT.

This clone was observed a single time. V is TRBV6-6 and J is TRBJ1-4, with D possibly matching TRBD1 (6 bases). Trimming left V 6 bases short and J 0 bases short, with 11 bases between. CDR3 length: 15 amino acids. Per the germline V gene, CDR1 is MNHNY and CDR2 is SVGAGI (reference sequence). CDR3 amino acids: CASRPGDATNEKLFF. CDR3 bases: TGTGCCAGCAGACCAGGGGACGCAACTAATGAAAAACTGTTTTTT.

The V gene is TRBV14, the J gene TRBJ1-1; D perhaps matches TRBD1 (5 bases). The CDR3 sequence is 16 residues long. Germline lookup yields CDR1 SGHDN and CDR2 FVKESK. V was cut by 1 base and J by 5 bases, with 17 bases left in between. The CDR3 nucleotides read TGTGCCAGCAGCCAAGGAGTCGGCAAGGGACCTACTGAAGCTTTCTTT. As protein: CASSQGVGKGPTEAFF. Together with reference TRBV14 and TRBJ1-1, the CDR3 gives the full variable domain: EAGVTQFPSHSVIEKGQTVTLRCDPISGHDNLYWYRRVMGKEIKFLLHFVKESKQDESGMPNNRFLAERTGGTYSTLKVQPAELEDSGVYFCASSQGVGKGPTEAFFGQGTRLTVV.

The chain has TRBV6-5 and TRBJ1-5; D not certain. Looked up from germline, CDR1 is MNHEY and CDR2 is SVGAGI. Trimming removed 2 bases from V and 4 bases from J, with 9 bases in between. The CDR3 runs to 14 residues. Here the CDR3 reads CASSYARGNQPQHF. CDR3 DNA sequence: TGTGCCAGCAGTTACGCCCGTGGGAATCAGCCCCAGCATTTT.

This clone appeared once. CDR3 sequence (DNA): TGTGCCAGCAGCATGCAGGGGGTTGCTAATGAAAAACTGTTTTTT. Its protein product is CASSMQGVANEKLFF. This sequence joins TRBV7-8 and TRBJ1-4; TRBD1 matches at 7 bases. Germline CDR1 and CDR2: SGHVS and FQNEAQ. Trimming removed 5 bases from V and 3 bases from J; junction bases left unmatched: 6. The CDR3 is 15 amino acids. The full variable domain, rest sourced from reference TRBV7-8 and TRBJ1-4, is GAGVSQSPRYKVAKRGQDVALRCDPISGHVSLFWYQQALGQGPEFLTYFQNEAQLDKSGLPSDRFFAERPEGSVSTLKIQRTQQEDSAVYLCASSMQGVANEKLFFGSGTQLSVL.

CDR3 sequence (DNA): TGTGCCAGCAGTGCGTACATGAACACTGAAGCTTTCTTT. As protein: CASSAYMNTEAFF. The chain links TRBV27 to TRBJ1-1; D is ambiguous. The germline V gene encodes CDR1 MNHEY and CDR2 SMNVEV (reference sequence). V was pared by 5 bases and J by 0 bases, with 7 bases between. The CDR3 spans 13 residues.

This chain uses TRBV18 with TRBJ1-2, with no clear D. This CDR3 contains 13 residues. CDR1 and CDR2 (germline): KGHSH, LQKENI. The germline V and J ends were trimmed by 3 bases and 6 bases, with 11 bases remaining between them. The DNA of the CDR3 is TGTGCCAGCTCACCTTCCGGGTTTGATGGCTACACCTTC. Translating it yields CASSPSGFDGYTF.

V gene TRBV7-2 combines with J gene TRBJ2-1; a weak D match, TRBD2 (6 bases). Trimming left V 1 base short and J 12 bases short, with 16 bases between. Germline V CDR1 and CDR2: SGHTA, FQGNSA. This CDR3 comprises 14 residues. CDR3 coding DNA: TGTGCCAGCAGCTTAGGGGGGGTGGCAGGAAGGCAGTTCTTC. This codes for CASSLGGVAGRQFF.